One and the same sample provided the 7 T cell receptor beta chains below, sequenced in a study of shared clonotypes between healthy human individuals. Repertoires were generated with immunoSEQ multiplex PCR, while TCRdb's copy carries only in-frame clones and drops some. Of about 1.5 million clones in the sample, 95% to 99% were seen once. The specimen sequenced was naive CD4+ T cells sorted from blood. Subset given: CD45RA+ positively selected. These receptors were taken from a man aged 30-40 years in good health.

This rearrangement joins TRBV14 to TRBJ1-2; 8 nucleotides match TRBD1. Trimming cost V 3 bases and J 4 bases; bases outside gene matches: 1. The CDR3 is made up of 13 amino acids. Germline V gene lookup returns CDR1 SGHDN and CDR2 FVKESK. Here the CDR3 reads CASSQTGAYGYTF. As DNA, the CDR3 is TGTGCCAGCAGCCAGACAGGGGCCTATGGCTACACCTTC. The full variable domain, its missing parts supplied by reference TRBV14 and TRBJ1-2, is EAGVTQFPSHSVIEKGQTVTLRCDPISGHDNLYWYRRVMGKEIKFLLHFVKESKQDESGMPNNRFLAERTGGTYSTLKVQPAELEDSGVYFCASSQTGAYGYTFGSGTRLTVV.

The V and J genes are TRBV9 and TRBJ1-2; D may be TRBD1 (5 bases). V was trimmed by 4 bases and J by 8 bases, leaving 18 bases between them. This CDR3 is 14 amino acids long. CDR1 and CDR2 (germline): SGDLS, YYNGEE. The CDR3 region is CASSSQDGSGGYTF. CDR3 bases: TGTGCCAGCAGCTCACAGGACGGGTCGGGCGGCTACACCTTC. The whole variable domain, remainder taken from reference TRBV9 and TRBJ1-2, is DSGVTQTPKHLITATGQRVTLRCSPRSGDLSVYWYQQSLDQGLQFLIQYYNGEERAKGNILERFSAQQFPDLHSELNLSSLELGDSALYFCASSSQDGSGGYTFGSGTRLTVV.

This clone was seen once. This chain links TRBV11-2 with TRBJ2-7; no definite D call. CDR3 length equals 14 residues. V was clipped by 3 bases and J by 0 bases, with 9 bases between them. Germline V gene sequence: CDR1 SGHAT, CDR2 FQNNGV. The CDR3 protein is CASSFLRVSYEQYF. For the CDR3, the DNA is TGTGCCAGCAGCTTCCTACGGGTCTCCTACGAGCAGTACTTC.

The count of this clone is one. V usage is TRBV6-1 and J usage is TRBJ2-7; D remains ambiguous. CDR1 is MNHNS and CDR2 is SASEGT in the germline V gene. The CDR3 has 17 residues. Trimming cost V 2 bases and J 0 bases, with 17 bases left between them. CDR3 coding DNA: TGTGCCAGCAGTGAAACAGCCTTTTTGAGGATCTCCTACGAGCAGTACTTC. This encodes CASSETAFLRISYEQYF.

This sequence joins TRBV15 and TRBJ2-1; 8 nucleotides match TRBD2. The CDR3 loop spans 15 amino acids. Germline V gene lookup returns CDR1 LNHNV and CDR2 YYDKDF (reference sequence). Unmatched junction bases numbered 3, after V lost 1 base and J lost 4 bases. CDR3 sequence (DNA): TGTGCCACCAGCAGAGTAGCGGGAACTTACAATGAGCAGTTCTTC. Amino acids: CATSRVAGTYNEQFF. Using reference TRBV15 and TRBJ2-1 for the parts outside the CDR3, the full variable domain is DAMVIQNPRYQVTQFGKPVTLSCSQTLNHNVMYWYQQKSSQAPKLLFHYYDKDFNNEADTPDNFQSRRPNTSFCFLDIRSPGLGDTAMYLCATSRVAGTYNEQFFGPGTRLTVL.

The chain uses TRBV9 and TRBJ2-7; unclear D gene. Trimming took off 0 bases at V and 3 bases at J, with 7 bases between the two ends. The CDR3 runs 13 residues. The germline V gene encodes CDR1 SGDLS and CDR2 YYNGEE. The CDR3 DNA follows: TGTGCCAGCAGCGTAGGGCTTGACTACGAGCAGTACTTC. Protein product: CASSVGLDYEQYF.

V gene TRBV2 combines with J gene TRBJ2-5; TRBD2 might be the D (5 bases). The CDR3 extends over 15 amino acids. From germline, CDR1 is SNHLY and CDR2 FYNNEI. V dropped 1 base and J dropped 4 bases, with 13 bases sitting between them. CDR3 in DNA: TGTGCCAGCAGTGAAGGACTAACTCGTGCAGAGACCCAGTACTTC. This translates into CASSEGLTRAETQYF.